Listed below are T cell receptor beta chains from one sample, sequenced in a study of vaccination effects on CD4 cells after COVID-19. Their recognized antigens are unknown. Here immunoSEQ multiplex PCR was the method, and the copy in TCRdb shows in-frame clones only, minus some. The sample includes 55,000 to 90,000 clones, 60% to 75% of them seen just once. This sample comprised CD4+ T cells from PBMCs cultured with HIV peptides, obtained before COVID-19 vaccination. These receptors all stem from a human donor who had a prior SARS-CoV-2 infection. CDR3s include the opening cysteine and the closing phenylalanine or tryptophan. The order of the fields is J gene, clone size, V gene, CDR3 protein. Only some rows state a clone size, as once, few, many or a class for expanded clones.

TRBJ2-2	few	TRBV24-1	CATSDSPGLAARTGELFF
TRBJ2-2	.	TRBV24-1	CATSDSRALSGRLFF
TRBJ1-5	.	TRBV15	CATSRDGQPQHF
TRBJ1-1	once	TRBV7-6	CASSFMTDTEAFF
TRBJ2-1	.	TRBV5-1	CASSLVVSNNEQFF
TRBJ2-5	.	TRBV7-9	CASSLGASGREETQYF
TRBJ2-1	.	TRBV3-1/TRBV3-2	CASSQVAGGLNEQFF
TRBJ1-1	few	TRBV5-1	CASSLERVNTEAFF
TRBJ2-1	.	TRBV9	CASSLRTGALNEQFF
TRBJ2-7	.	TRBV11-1	CASSWSRNRDEQYF
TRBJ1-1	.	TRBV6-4	CASSDSRGSGVNTEAFF
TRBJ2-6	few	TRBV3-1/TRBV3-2	CASSDYRSPSGANVLTF
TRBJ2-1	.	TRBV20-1	CSRVGRDEQFF
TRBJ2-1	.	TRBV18	CASSPPALIDEQFF
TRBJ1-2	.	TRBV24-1	CATSDGHSYGYTF
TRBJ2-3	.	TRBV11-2	CASSLRSAGGSTDTQYF
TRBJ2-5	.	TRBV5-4	CASSYPTGGMIETQYF
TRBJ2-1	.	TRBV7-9	CASSLAGRGGNEQFF
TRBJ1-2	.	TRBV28	CASSFGGVNYGYTF
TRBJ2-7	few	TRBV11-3	CASSLWDQLYEQYF
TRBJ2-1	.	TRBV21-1	CASSDLSSYNEQFF
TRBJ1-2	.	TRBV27	CASRAGGLYGYTF
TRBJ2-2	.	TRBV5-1	CASSLAGGSNTGELFF
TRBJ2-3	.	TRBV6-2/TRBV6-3	CASSRTSLPDTQYF
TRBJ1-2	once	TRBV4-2	CASSQEYLVRKGGYTF
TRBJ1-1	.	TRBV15	CATSRAMRAGPAFF
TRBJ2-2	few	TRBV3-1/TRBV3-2	CASSHTGELFF
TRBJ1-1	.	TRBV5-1	CASSLVSGDTEAFF
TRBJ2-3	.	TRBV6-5	CASRISGKGDTQYF
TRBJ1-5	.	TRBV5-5	CASSLNGGSANQPQHF
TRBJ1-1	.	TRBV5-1	CASSLAPPNTEAFF
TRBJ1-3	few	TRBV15	CATSRDQMSGNTIYF
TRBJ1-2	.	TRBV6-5	CASSLDGSRGYTF
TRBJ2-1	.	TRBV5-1	CASSLVGGNSYNEQFF
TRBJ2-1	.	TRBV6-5	CASSYSILSGYNEQFF
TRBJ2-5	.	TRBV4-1	CASSQDRVGGQETQYF
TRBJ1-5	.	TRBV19	CASSPGGGISNQPQHF
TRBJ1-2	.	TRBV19	CASSIDRWDRDGYTF
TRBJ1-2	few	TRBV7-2	CASSLDRSYGYTF
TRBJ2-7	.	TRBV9	CASSVAGGGSYEQYF
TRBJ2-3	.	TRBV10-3	CAISDGTDTQYF
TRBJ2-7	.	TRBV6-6	CASKGEGKLAKYF
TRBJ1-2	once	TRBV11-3	CASSIGGVGYTF
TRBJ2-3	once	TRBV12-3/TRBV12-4	CASSFNVGDTQYF
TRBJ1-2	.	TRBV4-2	CASSQDLTGRNYGYTF
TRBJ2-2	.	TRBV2	CASTQGARAGELFF
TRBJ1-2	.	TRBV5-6	CASSFPGQLNLPYGYTF
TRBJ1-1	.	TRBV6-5	CASRINRGSNTEAFF
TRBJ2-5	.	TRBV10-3	CATSWTSGSQETQYF
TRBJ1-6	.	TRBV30	CAWSGGQGIPLHF
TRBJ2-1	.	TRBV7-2	CATRTHRSSYNEQFF